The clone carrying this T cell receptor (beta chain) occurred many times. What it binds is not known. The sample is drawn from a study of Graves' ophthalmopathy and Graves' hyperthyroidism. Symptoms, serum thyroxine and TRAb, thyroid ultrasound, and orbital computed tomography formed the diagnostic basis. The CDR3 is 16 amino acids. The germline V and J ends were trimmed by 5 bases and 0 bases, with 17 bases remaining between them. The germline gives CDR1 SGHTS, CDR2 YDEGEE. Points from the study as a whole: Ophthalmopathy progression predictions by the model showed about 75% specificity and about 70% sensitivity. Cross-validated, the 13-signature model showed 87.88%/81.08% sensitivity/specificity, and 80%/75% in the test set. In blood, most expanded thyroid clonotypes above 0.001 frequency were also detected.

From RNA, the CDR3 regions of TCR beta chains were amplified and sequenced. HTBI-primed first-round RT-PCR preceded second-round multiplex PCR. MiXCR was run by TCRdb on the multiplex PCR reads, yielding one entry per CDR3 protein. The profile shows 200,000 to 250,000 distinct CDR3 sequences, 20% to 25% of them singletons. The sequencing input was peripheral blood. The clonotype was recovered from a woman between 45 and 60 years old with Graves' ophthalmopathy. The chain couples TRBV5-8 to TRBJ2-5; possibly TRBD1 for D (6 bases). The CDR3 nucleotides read TGTGCCAGCAGAAAACGGGACAACTCATACCAAGAGACCCAGTACTTC. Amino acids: CASRKRDNSYQETQYF.